The next 24 T cell receptor beta chains were all read from a single sample in a study of T cell responses to AZD1222 COVID-19 vaccine. Sequenced by immunoSEQ multiplex PCR; TCRdb stores in-frame clones only, minus some. The data hold about 130,000 clones, with approximately 91% observed a single time. The starting material was peripheral blood, obtained 28 days after the second AZD1222 dose. These receptors all come from an adult who received the AZD1222 COVID-19 vaccine.

The chain links TRBV3-1 (or the pseudogene TRBV3-2) to TRBJ2-2; no definite D call. The germline CDR1 and CDR2 sequences are LGHDT and YNNKEL (reference sequence). This CDR3 has 15 amino acids. V was shortened by 1 base and J by 4 bases, with 10 bases between the two germline ends. CDR3 bases: TGTGCCAGCAGCCAAGGGCGGAGTGCCACCGGGGAGCTGTTTTTT. Translating gives CASSQGRSATGELFF.

V and J are TRBV6-5 and TRBJ1-2; D gene ambiguous. Germline CDR1 MNHEY, CDR2 SVGAGI. This CDR3 contains 14 residues. V lost 2 bases and J lost 4, with 11 bases in between. The CDR3, as DNA: TGTGCCAGCAGTTACCGAGACGGATCCTATGGCTACACCTTC. This gives the protein CASSYRDGSYGYTF.

The chain uses TRBV10-3 and TRBJ2-1; 10 bases are a match to TRBD2. J lost 5 bases, V lost 4 bases, and 5 bases had no gene match. CDR1 is ENHRY, CDR2 SYGVKD, per germline. CDR3 length equals 15 residues. The CDR3 sequence: CAISGGTSDNNEQFF. The CDR3 DNA reads as TGTGCCATCAGTGGGGGGACTAGCGATAACAATGAGCAGTTCTTC.

The chain recombines TRBV10-3 with TRBJ2-3; the D is unclear. V lost 0 bases and J lost 2, with 9 bases in between. CDR3 length: 15 amino acids. Germline V gene lookup returns CDR1 ENHRY and CDR2 SYGVKD. The chain's CDR3 is CAISESQRDTDTQYF. The CDR3 DNA sequence: TGTGCCATCAGTGAGTCTCAACGAGACACAGATACGCAGTATTTT.

This clone was found once. The chain joins TRBV19 to TRBJ1-2; D is ambiguous. The V gene's germline CDR1 is LNHDA and CDR2 SQIVND (reference sequence). The CDR3 covers 13 residues. Trimming took off 2 bases at V and 5 bases at J, with 9 bases between the two ends. DNA of the CDR3: TGTGCCAGTAGTATATCCCAGGAATATGGCTACACCTTC. Encoded protein: CASSISQEYGYTF. Variable domain in full (rest from reference TRBV19 and TRBJ1-2): DGGITQSPKYLFRKEGQNVTLSCEQNLNHDAMYWYRQDPGQGLRLIYYSQIVNDFQKGDIAEGYSVSREKKESFPLTVTSAQKNPTAFYLCASSISQEYGYTFGSGTRLTVV.

This sequence joins TRBV9 and TRBJ2-7, with D perhaps TRBD1 (7 bases). This CDR3 spans 16 amino acids. The ends were cut back, 4 bases at V and 3 bases at J, with 20 bases in the middle. Germline CDR1 is SGDLS and CDR2 is YYNGEE. DNA of the CDR3: TGTGCCAGCAGCTCCCGACGGAGGGGACAGCTCTACGAGCAGTACTTC. Translating gives CASSSRRRGQLYEQYF.

The gene calls are TRBV4-2 and TRBJ1-5; possible D gene TRBD1, 5 bases. CDR3 length: 15 residues. The V gene lost 0 bases and the J gene lost 4 bases, with 10 bases spanning the gap. Germline CDR1 reads LGHNA; CDR2 reads YNFKEQ. DNA of the CDR3: TGTGCCAGCAGCCAAGATGCACAGGCGAATCAGCCCCAGCATTTT. Amino acid sequence: CASSQDAQANQPQHF.

This clone was seen only a few times. The genes are TRBV3-1 (or the pseudogene TRBV3-2) and TRBJ1-1; D remains ambiguous. Germline loops: CDR1 LGHDT, CDR2 YNNKEL (reference sequence). This CDR3 has 14 amino acids. Trimming cost V 5 bases and J 1 base, with 11 bases left between them. The CDR3: CASSSRRANTEAFF. As DNA, the CDR3 is TGTGCCAGCAGCAGCCGACGTGCGAACACTGAAGCTTTCTTT.

The chain employs TRBV27 and TRBJ2-1; D ambiguous. Germline V gene sequence: CDR1 MNHEY, CDR2 SMNVEV (reference sequence). V was cut by 1 base and J by 8 bases, with 15 bases left in between. The CDR3 loop spans 15 amino acids. CDR3 nucleotides: TGTGCCAGCAGTTTATTACCATTCCAAGGGCATGAGCAGTTCTTC. The encoded protein is CASSLLPFQGHEQFF.

The rearrangement uses TRBV20-1 and TRBJ1-1, with D uncertain. Germline V gene sequence: CDR1 DFQATT, CDR2 SNEGSKA (reference sequence). The CDR3 has 13 residues. V dropped 3 bases and J dropped 7 bases, with 15 bases sitting between them. The CDR3 bases are TGCAGTGCTAGTCCCCGTTTGGGGTTTGAAGCTTTCTTT. It specifies CSASPRLGFEAFF.

V gene TRBV25-1 combines with J gene TRBJ2-1; 11 bases align to TRBD2. With V trimmed by 0 bases and J by 5 bases, 6 bases remained unmatched. The CDR3 covers 17 residues. The germline V gene has CDR1 MGHDK and CDR2 SYGVNS. The CDR3 spells CASSEYGATSGNNEQFF. The CDR3 DNA reads TGTGCCAGCAGTGAATACGGGGCGACTAGCGGGAACAATGAGCAGTTCTTC.

The rearrangement uses TRBV3-1 (or the pseudogene TRBV3-2) and TRBJ2-7; maybe TRBD2 (5 bases). The CDR3 is 13 residues long. Germline V gives CDR1 LGHDT, CDR2 YNNKEL (reference sequence). V was trimmed by 8 bases and J by 1 base, leaving 12 bases between them. The CDR3 sequence is CASEFGGSYEQYF. The DNA for the CDR3 is TGTGCCAGCGAATTTGGCGGGTCCTACGAGCAGTACTTC.

The rearrangement links TRBV7-2 to TRBJ1-2; D possibly corresponds to TRBD1 (5 bases). The CDR3 consists of 14 residues. Trimming shortened V by 3 bases and J by 1 base, and 9 bases separated the two germline ends. Germline loops: CDR1 SGHTA, CDR2 FQGNSA. The CDR3 is CASSFYRNNYGYTF. CDR3 in DNA: TGTGCCAGCAGCTTTTACAGGAATAACTATGGCTACACCTTC.

The chain links TRBV7-9 to TRBJ2-7, with 7 bases lining up with TRBD1. Losses at the gene ends were 3 bases for V and 2 bases for J; bases not matched to a gene: 4. The length of the CDR3 is 14 residues. CDR1 and CDR2 (germline): SEHNR, FQNEAQ (reference sequence). As DNA, the CDR3 is TGTGCCAGCAGCTTCCGACAGGGTCCCTACGAGCAGTACTTC. This encodes CASSFRQGPYEQYF.

The J gene is TRBJ1-1, the V gene TRBV6-5; TRBD1 aligns across 10 bases. V lost 6 bases and J lost 5; bases outside the gene matches: 9. The CDR3 extends over 15 amino acids. Germline CDR1 and CDR2: MNHEY and SVGAGI. The CDR3, as DNA: TGTGCCAGCAGGGGCGAGACAGGGGGCCAGACTGAAGCTTTCTTT. It translates to CASRGETGGQTEAFF.

The DNA of the CDR3 is TGTGCCAGCAGCCGCGACTGGGTAGTGTACAATGAGCAGTTCTTC. Translation: CASSRDWVVYNEQFF. The chain employs TRBV28 and TRBJ2-1; no reliable D call. Between the trimmed V and J ends, which lost 6 bases and 4 bases, there was a span of 16 bases. This CDR3 spans 15 amino acids. CDR1 and CDR2 (germline): MDHEN, SYDVKM.

A word on this clone: This CDR3 is also generated by other DNA sequences in the sample. V is TRBV28 and J is TRBJ2-2; 7 nucleotides align to TRBD1. V shed 6 bases, J shed 1 base, and the junction held 5 bases outside the gene matches. The CDR3 has 15 residues. Germline V CDR1 and CDR2: MDHEN, SYDVKM. The CDR3 DNA sequence: TGTGCCAGCAGACCCCGGGACAGGAACACCGGGGAGCTGTTTTTT. Its translation: CASRPRDRNTGELFF.

The CDR3 here is CASSQVASWGDTQYF. CDR3 in DNA: TGCGCCAGCAGCCAAGTAGCCTCGTGGGGAGATACGCAGTATTTT. The V call is TRBV4-1, the J call TRBJ2-3; D is unclear. The V end was cut by 1 base, the J end by 5 bases, with 13 bases between. CDR3 size: 15 residues. The germline CDR1 and CDR2 sequences are MGHRA and YSYEKL.

V and J are TRBV7-9 and TRBJ2-1, with D unresolved. The CDR3 consists of 16 residues. Trimming pared 4 bases from V and 2 bases from J, leaving 15 bases between. Germline V gene sequence: CDR1 SEHNR, CDR2 FQNEAQ (reference sequence). CDR3 loop: CASSSFEEIAYNEQFF. In nucleotides, the CDR3 is TGTGCCAGCAGCTCGTTTGAGGAGATTGCCTACAATGAGCAGTTCTTC.

The chain combines TRBV14 with TRBJ2-7; D may be TRBD2 (5 bases). Germline lookup yields CDR1 SGHDN and CDR2 FVKESK. Between the trimmed V and J ends, which lost 1 base and 3 bases, there was a span of 19 bases. The CDR3 is made up of 17 amino acids. The CDR3 nucleotides read TGTGCCAGCAGCCAAGGATTGTACGCGGGTCGCCACTACGAGCAGTACTTC. Translating gives CASSQGLYAGRHYEQYF.

V is TRBV5-1 and J is TRBJ2-1; TRBD2 aligns across 12 bases. In germline, CDR1 is SGHRS, CDR2 YFSETQ. The CDR3 loop spans 16 amino acids. Germline trimming cut 6 bases from V and 3 bases from J; bases unmatched to any gene: 7. CDR3 coding DNA: TGCGCCAGCACACGGACGACTAGCGGGAGCTACAATGAGCAGTTCTTC. It translates to CASTRTTSGSYNEQFF.

The chain employs TRBV5-1 and TRBJ2-1, with 13 nucleotides matching TRBD2. The J segment lost 1 base and the V segment lost 3 bases, leaving 7 bases of the junction unmatched. This CDR3 spans 18 amino acids. Per germline, CDR1 SGHRS and CDR2 YFSETQ. CDR3 nucleotides: TGCGCCAGCAGCTCGGGACTAGCGGGAATAAGGTCCTACAATGAGCAGTTCTTC. Translated, it gives CASSSGLAGIRSYNEQFF.

This chain links TRBV2 with TRBJ1-1; D is undetermined. Germline V gene data show CDR1 as SNHLY and CDR2 as FYNNEI. Trimming took 2 bases from V and 4 from J, leaving 14 bases between them. The CDR3 covers 15 residues. The CDR3 region is CASSEYPLGFTEAFF. CDR3 coding DNA: TGTGCCAGCAGTGAATATCCCCTGGGGTTCACTGAAGCTTTCTTT.

V and J are TRBV3-1 (or the pseudogene TRBV3-2) and TRBJ2-1, with 9 bases fitting TRBD2. V lost 8 bases, J lost 2 bases, and 7 bases stayed unmatched. CDR3 size: 15 residues. Germline-derived CDR1 and CDR2 are LGHDT and YNNKEL (reference sequence). For the CDR3, the DNA is TGTGCCAGCTCCCTCGGACTAGCGACCTACAATGAGCAGTTCTTC. It is translated as CASSLGLATYNEQFF.